One sample yielded the 18 T cell receptor beta chains listed below, sequenced in a study of T cell responses to AZD1222 COVID-19 vaccine. Produced via immunoSEQ multiplex PCR; TCRdb's table is partial and in-frame only. The sample contains tens of thousands of clones, around 90% of which appear only once. The specimen comprised peripheral blood, sampled 28 days after the second AZD1222 dose. These receptors were taken from an adult who received the AZD1222 COVID-19 vaccine.

The V call is TRBV14, the J call TRBJ2-5; D unclear. The CDR3 runs to 14 residues. Per germline, CDR1 SGHDN and CDR2 FVKESK. Deletions cut 4 bases from V and 1 base from J, with 10 bases between. CDR3 nucleotide sequence: TGTGCCAGCAGCCCATGGACGGCCCAAGAGACCCAGTACTTC. It specifies CASSPWTAQETQYF.

The chain combines TRBV5-1 with TRBJ2-1; a weak D match, TRBD1 (5 bases). V gave up 1 base and J gave up 4 bases, with 12 bases separating them. CDR1 SGHRS and CDR2 YFSETQ come from the germline V gene. This CDR3 has 15 amino acids. The CDR3 nucleotides are TGCGCCAGCAGCTTGCCCGGACAAGGATACAATGAGCAGTTCTTC. Translating gives CASSLPGQGYNEQFF.

The table lists this clone with a few counts. The genes are TRBV3-1 (or the pseudogene TRBV3-2) and TRBJ1-6, with a tentative D call TRBD1 (6 bases). From germline, CDR1 is LGHDT and CDR2 YNNKEL (reference sequence). The CDR3 runs 14 residues. The V gene lost 3 bases and the J gene lost 7 bases, with 10 bases spanning the gap. The CDR3 nucleotides are TGTGCCAGCAGCCACGGACAGCCAAATTCACCCCTCCACTTT. The encoded protein is CASSHGQPNSPLHF.

For this clone: The same CDR3 can be traced to other DNA sequences in this sample. V and J are TRBV19 and TRBJ1-5, with D perhaps TRBD1 (5 bases). CDR3 length equals 13 residues. The V gene lost 1 base and the J gene lost 6 bases, with 7 bases spanning the gap. Per the germline V gene, CDR1 is LNHDA and CDR2 is SQIVND (reference sequence). The CDR3 sequence: CASSIGGSQPQHF. The CDR3 DNA follows: TGTGCCAGTAGTATAGGGGGGAGTCAGCCCCAGCATTTT.

CDR3 coding DNA: TGTGCCAGCAGCCAAGACAGGGTAGTAGAAAAACTGTTTTTT. Translated, it gives CASSQDRVVEKLFF. This rearrangement joins TRBV7-8 to TRBJ1-4, with TRBD1 matching over 7 bases. This CDR3 region has 14 residues. CDR1 and CDR2 (germline): SGHVS, FQNEAQ. Trimming removed 5 bases from V and 8 bases from J; junction bases left unmatched: 8.

V usage is TRBV28 and J usage is TRBJ1-2, with D maybe TRBD1 (6 bases). Trimming left V 3 bases short and J 4 bases short, with 12 bases between. The CDR3 totals 14 residues. Per germline, CDR1 MDHEN and CDR2 SYDVKM. The CDR3 sequence: CASSLGGAGYGYTF. CDR3 bases: TGTGCCAGCAGTTTGGGGGGGGCGGGCTATGGCTACACCTTC.

This rearrangement joins TRBV27 to TRBJ1-5; a possible D gene is TRBD1 (5 bases). Germline CDR1 and CDR2: MNHEY and SMNVEV (reference sequence). The CDR3 spans 18 residues. The V end lost 3 bases, the J end lost 5 bases, and 23 bases lay between the germline ends. CDR3: CASSLTLPGLMVDQPQHF. In DNA, the CDR3 is TGTGCCAGCAGTTTGACCCTCCCAGGGTTGATGGTGGATCAGCCCCAGCATTTT.

CDR3 loop: CATSVSDGVGEQFF. CDR3 nucleotide sequence: TGTGCCACCAGTGTCTCGGACGGAGTTGGTGAGCAGTTCTTC. The chain has TRBV24-1 and TRBJ2-1, with D unresolved. The CDR3 spans 14 residues. Trimming pared 5 bases from V and 9 bases from J, leaving 16 bases between. Germline V gives CDR1 KGHDR, CDR2 SFDVKD.

The chain combines TRBV24-1 with TRBJ1-2, with unresolved D. The CDR3 contains 14 residues. The germline gives CDR1 KGHDR, CDR2 SFDVKD. The germline V and J ends were trimmed by 1 base and 2 bases, with 7 bases remaining between them. CDR3 protein: CATSDFDMNYGYTF. The DNA for the CDR3 is TGTGCCACCAGTGATTTCGACATGAACTATGGCTACACCTTC.

This sequence joins TRBV6-5 and TRBJ2-7, with 7 positions matching TRBD1. The junction had 7 bases not matched to a gene; V was cut back by 6 bases and J by 2 bases. The CDR3 covers 14 residues. Germline values: CDR1 MNHEY, CDR2 SVGAGI. CDR3 bases: TGTGCCAGCAGCCAACCGGGACAGACCTACGAGCAGTACTTC. It codes for CASSQPGQTYEQYF.

The rearrangement uses TRBV5-1 and TRBJ1-2; the D is unclear. Germline values: CDR1 SGHRS, CDR2 YFSETQ. The V end was cut by 4 bases, the J end by 6 bases, with 13 bases between. The CDR3 sequence is 13 residues long. As DNA, the CDR3 is TGCGCCAGCAGCCTCGGTCAGGTGGATGGCTACACCTTC. Translation: CASSLGQVDGYTF.

This chain uses TRBV5-6 with TRBJ1-5, with D hard to call. The CDR3 is 14 amino acids. V was clipped by 3 bases and J by 4 bases, with 11 bases between them. Looked up from germline, CDR1 is SGHDT and CDR2 is YYEEEE. The CDR3 is CASSWGRLNQPQHF. The CDR3, as DNA: TGTGCCAGCAGCTGGGGAAGGTTGAATCAGCCCCAGCATTTT.

The chain is built from TRBV10-3 and TRBJ2-7, with a tentative D call TRBD1 (6 bases). Between the trimmed V and J ends, which lost 10 bases and 3 bases, there was a span of 16 bases. This CDR3 region has 13 residues. Germline V lookup: CDR1 ENHRY, CDR2 SYGVKD. The CDR3 is CATNGQTYYEQYF. In DNA, the CDR3 is TGTGCCACCAACGGACAGACTTACTACGAGCAGTACTTC.

The V gene is TRBV5-5, the J gene TRBJ2-3, with 9 bases identical to TRBD2. The CDR3 length is 13 residues. V dropped 4 bases and J dropped 5; count of bases not matched to a gene: 2. Germline lookup yields CDR1 SGHKS and CDR2 YYEKEE (reference sequence). The CDR3 sequence: CASSRGGEDTQYF. The CDR3 DNA is TGTGCCAGCAGCCGCGGGGGGGAAGATACGCAGTATTTT.

This sequence joins TRBV5-1 and TRBJ1-1; D is unclear. The V end was cut by 4 bases, the J end by 1 base, with 11 bases between. Germline values: CDR1 SGHRS, CDR2 YFSETQ. The CDR3 runs to 14 residues. The CDR3 loop reads CASSHREGNTEAFF. CDR3 sequence (DNA): TGCGCCAGCAGCCATAGAGAGGGGAACACTGAAGCTTTCTTT.

The chain joins TRBV2 to TRBJ1-1; no firm D call. Trimming removed 4 bases from V and 1 base from J, with 7 bases in between. This CDR3 is 13 amino acids long. From germline, CDR1 is SNHLY and CDR2 FYNNEI. Here the CDR3 DNA reads TGTGCCAGCAGTGCATTAGCGAACACTGAAGCTTTCTTT. The encoded protein is CASSALANTEAFF.

This clone was counted a single time. The rearrangement joins TRBV29-1 to TRBJ1-2; the D gene is possibly TRBD1 (5 bases). V shed 6 bases and J shed 8 bases, with 22 bases lying between them. The CDR3 is 14 residues long. CDR1 is SQVTM, CDR2 ANQGSEA, per germline. The DNA of the CDR3 is TGCAGCGTGGGCAGCGGGGGGACCTATGAAGGCTACACCTTC. It yields the protein CSVGSGGTYEGYTF.

This clone has more than one count but fewer than ten. The CDR3 bases are TGTGCCAGCAGTTACTGGGGGGGGAGGGATGAGCAGTTCTTC. It is translated as CASSYWGGRDEQFF. The chain recombines TRBV6-2 or TRBV6-3 with TRBJ2-1, with 7 bases matching TRBD2. Germline trimming cut 1 base from V and 8 bases from J; bases unmatched to any gene: 5. In germline, CDR1 is MNHEY, CDR2 SVGEGT. CDR3 size: 14 residues.